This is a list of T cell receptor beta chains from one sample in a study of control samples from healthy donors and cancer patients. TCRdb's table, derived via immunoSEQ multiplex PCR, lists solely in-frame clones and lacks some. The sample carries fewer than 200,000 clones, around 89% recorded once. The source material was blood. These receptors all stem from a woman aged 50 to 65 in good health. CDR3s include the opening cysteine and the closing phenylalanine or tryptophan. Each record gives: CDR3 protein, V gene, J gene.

CSAGTASYEQYF	TRBV29-1	TRBJ2-7
CASSSPPTNEKLFF	TRBV28	TRBJ1-4
CASSRLRGRFETQYF	TRBV11-2	TRBJ2-5
CASSRDRGWDTQYF	TRBV2	TRBJ2-3
CASSEGGSSGNTIYF	TRBV9	TRBJ1-3
CAWSAGSYEQYF	TRBV30	TRBJ2-7
CASSRGGSEAYNSPLHF	TRBV6-2/TRBV6-3	TRBJ1-6
CASSSRTSGYTF	TRBV6-5	TRBJ1-2
CASSPHQGGIAYEQYF	TRBV5-1	TRBJ2-7
CASSRGTNENTEAFF	TRBV7-9	TRBJ1-1
CAGKGRNSYEQYF	TRBV7-8	TRBJ2-7
CASRTSLQREYF	TRBV6-5	TRBJ2-3
CARTGVFSSNQPQHF	TRBV3-1/TRBV3-2	TRBJ1-5
CAISEGGTLSNEKLFF	TRBV10-3	TRBJ1-4
CATSRYERYGYTF	TRBV15	TRBJ1-2
CASGTRAYEQYF	TRBV19	TRBJ2-7
CASSLGRSASNYGYTF	TRBV13	TRBJ1-2
CASSPLTFTQYF	TRBV28	TRBJ2-3
CASSLISGRDTGELFF	TRBV5-6	TRBJ2-2
CASGIIPGQIFYGYTF	TRBV28	TRBJ1-2
CASSLYGDSNQPQHF	TRBV7-2	TRBJ1-5
CASTSLKAWNEKLFF	TRBV6-5	TRBJ1-4
CASSQGSGAGNTIYF	TRBV4-3	TRBJ1-3
CASVSNTNTGELFF	TRBV28	TRBJ2-2
CASSHTVGLGAFF	TRBV6-2/TRBV6-3	TRBJ1-1
CAGVEEKFSYEQYF	TRBV28	TRBJ2-7
CASSVVVGLNTEAFF	TRBV9	TRBJ1-1
CASSHSGEAFF	TRBV3-1/TRBV3-2	TRBJ1-1
CASRTSGSYNEQFF	TRBV5-1	TRBJ2-1
CASSLSHRGNQPQHF	TRBV28	TRBJ1-5
CASKVGQNLDTQYF	TRBV28	TRBJ2-3
CASSLGQGSSNQPQHF	TRBV7-9	TRBJ1-5
CASSSGLAGEETQYF	TRBV5-4	TRBJ2-5
CASSDYPQGNRLNKGINTEAFF	TRBV23-1	TRBJ1-1
CSASEGRGNQPQHF	TRBV20-1	TRBJ1-5
CASSVGTGPYEQYF	TRBV9	TRBJ2-7
CAISDSLPAAGIGLNTEAFF	TRBV10-3	TRBJ1-1
CSARDPETQYF	TRBV20-1	TRBJ2-5
CATSSGQGQNEKLFF	TRBV15	TRBJ1-4
CASSPQGGQGLYEQYF	TRBV14	TRBJ2-7
CASSLAGVYTDTQYF	TRBV7-2	TRBJ2-3
CASSLGGQGNTEAFF	TRBV7-8	TRBJ1-1
CASRAGQVKTEAFF	TRBV27	TRBJ1-1
CASSDAGAFF	TRBV6-1	TRBJ1-1
CASSRQGVGYNEQFF	TRBV5-1	TRBJ2-1
CASSSGQPQHF	TRBV5-8	TRBJ1-5
CSAFGTAGYTF	TRBV20-1	TRBJ1-2
CASSIIQGTGYTF	TRBV12-3/TRBV12-4	TRBJ1-2
CASSSGQPSYGYTF	TRBV7-2	TRBJ1-2
CASSPQGPTNTGELFF	TRBV7-2	TRBJ2-2
CASSVELAGAQETQYF	TRBV9	TRBJ2-5
CASSFTGVTGELFF	TRBV5-6	TRBJ2-2
CAISESVRELNTEAFF	TRBV10-3	TRBJ1-1
CSVGQGLNYGYTF	TRBV29-1	TRBJ1-2
CASSAAIPRENSPLHF	TRBV7-3	TRBJ1-6
CASSLMTGGNEQYF	TRBV7-2	TRBJ2-7
CSASIPAATGTDTQYF	TRBV20-1	TRBJ2-3
CASSYLPFERVTGEQYF	TRBV27	TRBJ2-7
CASRLGQGGGYTF	TRBV19	TRBJ1-2